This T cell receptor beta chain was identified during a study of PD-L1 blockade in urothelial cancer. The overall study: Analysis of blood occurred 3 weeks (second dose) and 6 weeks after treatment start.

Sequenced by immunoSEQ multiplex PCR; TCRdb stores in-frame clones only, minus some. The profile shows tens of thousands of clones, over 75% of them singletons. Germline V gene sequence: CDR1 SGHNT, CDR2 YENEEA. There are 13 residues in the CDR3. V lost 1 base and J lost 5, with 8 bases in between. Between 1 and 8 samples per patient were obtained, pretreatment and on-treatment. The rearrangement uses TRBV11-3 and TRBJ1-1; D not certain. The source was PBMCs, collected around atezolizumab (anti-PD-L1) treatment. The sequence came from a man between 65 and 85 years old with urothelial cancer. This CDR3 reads CASSLAAGTEAFF. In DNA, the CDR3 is TGTGCCAGCAGCTTAGCCGCGGGGACTGAAGCTTTCTTT.